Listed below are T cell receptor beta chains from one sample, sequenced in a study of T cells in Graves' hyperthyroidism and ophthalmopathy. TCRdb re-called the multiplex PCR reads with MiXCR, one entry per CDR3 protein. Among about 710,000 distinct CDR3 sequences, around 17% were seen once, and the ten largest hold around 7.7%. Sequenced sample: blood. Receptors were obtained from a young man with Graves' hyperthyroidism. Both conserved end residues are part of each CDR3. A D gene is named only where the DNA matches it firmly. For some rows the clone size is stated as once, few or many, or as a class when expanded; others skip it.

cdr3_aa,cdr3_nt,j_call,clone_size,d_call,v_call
CASSPTGTEAYEQYF,TGTGCCAGCAGTCCGACCGGGACAGAAGCCTACGAGCAGTACTTC,TRBJ2-7,once,TRBD1,TRBV28
CSARPYSGANVLTF,TGCAGTGCTAGGCCGTACTCTGGGGCCAACGTCCTGACTTTC,TRBJ2-6,few,.,TRBV20-1
CASSLRHTNVHNQPQHF,TGTGCCAGTAGTCTTAGACACACGAACGTCCACAATCAGCCCCAGCATTTT,TRBJ1-5,few,.,TRBV19
CASSTSGRFTGELFF,TGTGCCAGCAGTACTAGCGGGAGATTTACCGGGGAGCTGTTTTTT,TRBJ2-2,many,TRBD2,TRBV27
CASSVVGTEGTQYF,TGTGCCAGCAGCGTAGTCGGAACGGAGGGGACCCAGTACTTC,TRBJ2-5,few,.,TRBV9
CASESSEVAGFNEQYF,TGTGCCAGCGAATCATCGGAGGTAGCGGGATTCAACGAGCAGTACTTC,TRBJ2-7,few,TRBD2,TRBV28
CAWSSLPHTF,TGTGCCTGGAGTTCCCTCCCCCACACCTTC,TRBJ1-2,.,.,TRBV30
CASSSEITEAFF,TGTGCCAGCAGCTCGGAGATCACTGAAGCTTTCTTT,TRBJ1-1,.,.,TRBV2
CASSWTIRAGANVLTF,TGCGCCAGCAGCTGGACGATCCGGGCTGGGGCCAACGTCCTGACTTTC,TRBJ2-6,many,.,TRBV5-1
CASSASGRASYEQYF,TGTGCCAGCAGCGCTAGCGGGAGGGCCTCCTACGAGCAGTACTTC,TRBJ2-7,many,TRBD2,TRBV7-2
CASGRTGVETQYF,TGTGCTAGTGGCCGGACAGGCGTGGAGACCCAGTACTTC,TRBJ2-5,few,TRBD1,TRBV12-5
CASQGGVSTDTQYF,TGTGCCAGCCAAGGCGGGGTAAGCACAGATACGCAGTATTTT,TRBJ2-3,few,.,TRBV9
CASRWTEEPEAFF,TGTGCCAGCAGGTGGACTGAAGAGCCTGAAGCTTTCTTT,TRBJ1-1,many,.,TRBV2
CSAREQGAATEAFF,TGCAGTGCTAGAGAACAGGGGGCCGCCACTGAAGCTTTCTTT,TRBJ1-1,.,TRBD1,TRBV20-1
CASSLVGTRSVYEQYF,TGTGCCAGCAGTTTAGTCGGGACCCGGAGTGTATACGAGCAGTACTTC,TRBJ2-7,many,.,TRBV28
CASSEAIPYEQYF,TGTGCCAGCAGTGAAGCTATCCCGTACGAGCAGTACTTC,TRBJ2-7,.,.,TRBV6-1
CASSLEVRGWTEAFF,TGTGCCAGCAGCTTGGAAGTCAGGGGTTGGACTGAAGCTTTCTTT,TRBJ1-1,many,.,TRBV5-5
CASSPPFPTSANEQFF,TGTGCCAGCAGCCCTCCCTTCCCAACTAGCGCGAATGAGCAGTTCTTC,TRBJ2-1,many,TRBD2,TRBV14
CASSVEPLAGDGELFF,TGTGCCAGCAGCGTAGAACCACTAGCGGGAGACGGGGAGCTGTTTTTT,TRBJ2-2,.,TRBD2,TRBV9
CASSETPRVGAFF,TGTGCCAGCAGCGAGACCCCCCGGGTCGGGGCTTTCTTT,TRBJ1-1,many,.,TRBV6-1
CASSPIRTSGGQETQYF,TGTGCCAGCTCACCTATACGGACTAGCGGGGGCCAAGAGACCCAGTACTTC,TRBJ2-5,.,TRBD2,TRBV18
CASSPAPAGANVLTF,TGTGCCAGCAGCCCCGCCCCAGCTGGGGCCAACGTCCTGACTTTC,TRBJ2-6,.,.,TRBV4-2
CSVLAGGAGGEQFF,TGCAGCGTTCTAGCGGGAGGGGCTGGTGGTGAGCAGTTCTTC,TRBJ2-1,.,TRBD2,TRBV29-1
CASSLTTDYEQYF,TGTGCCAGCAGCTTAACGACAGACTACGAGCAGTACTTC,TRBJ2-7,many,.,TRBV7-3
CASSSDRYTEAFF,TGTGCCAGCAGTTCTGACAGGTACACTGAAGCTTTCTTT,TRBJ1-1,many,.,TRBV27
CASSLRGGGRGNNEQFF,TGTGCCAGCAGCCTCAGAGGGGGTGGGCGGGGAAACAATGAGCAGTTCTTC,TRBJ2-1,many,.,TRBV28
CASSLRTRGRVNYGYTF,TGTGCCAGCAGCCTCCGGACCCGTGGAAGAGTTAACTATGGCTACACCTTC,TRBJ1-2,.,.,TRBV6-1
CASSLVGRRTDTQYF,TGTGCCAGCAGCTTGGTTGGCAGACGCACAGATACGCAGTATTTT,TRBJ2-3,many,.,TRBV5-8
CASSYSLEGGNYGYTF,TGTGCCAGCAGTTACTCACTAGAGGGGGGAAACTATGGCTACACCTTC,TRBJ1-2,.,.,TRBV6-6
CASKTAGGHSYEQYF,TGCGCCAGCAAAACGGCGGGAGGTCATTCCTACGAGCAGTACTTC,TRBJ2-7,.,TRBD2,TRBV5-1
CASRSISGRAYEQYF,TGTGCCAGCAGAAGTATTAGCGGGAGGGCCTACGAGCAGTACTTC,TRBJ2-7,.,TRBD2,TRBV28
CASSELTPRNSPLHF,TGTGCCAGCAGTGAATTGACACCCCGGAATTCACCCCTCCACTTT,TRBJ1-6,few,.,TRBV25-1
CSASARGREGPETQYF,TGCAGCGCCTCGGCTCGAGGGCGGGAGGGGCCGGAGACCCAGTACTTC,TRBJ2-5,many,TRBD2,TRBV29-1
CASSPPTGPRPSEQYF,TGTGCCAGCTCACCACCAACCGGACCTCGTCCCTCCGAGCAGTACTTC,TRBJ2-7,.,.,TRBV18
CSAAHRGQAGQPQHF,TGCAGTGCTGCCCACCGGGGACAGGCCGGCCAGCCCCAGCATTTT,TRBJ1-5,few,TRBD1,TRBV20-1
CASSETSGRFNEQFF,TGTGCCAGCAGCGAGACTAGCGGGAGATTCAATGAGCAGTTCTTC,TRBJ2-1,many,TRBD2,TRBV6-2/TRBV6-3
CASTLRDGPNYEQYF,TGTGCCAGTACCTTAAGGGACGGACCCAACTACGAGCAGTACTTC,TRBJ2-7,few,.,TRBV19